This section outlines one T cell receptor (beta chain) sequence together with its context. Antigen: not known. Germline V lookup: CDR1 LGHNA, CDR2 YSLEER. V was shortened by 0 bases and J by 0 bases, with 7 bases between the two germline ends. The CDR3 covers 15 residues. The sample comes from a study of T cell responses to AZD1222 COVID-19 vaccine. Sequencing used immunoSEQ multiplex PCR; TCRdb keeps in-frame clones, though not all of them. The sample has some 150,000 clones; about 88% are singletons. Broader study findings: The study found Spike-specific TCR breadth and depth rose after two AZD1222 doses.

The rearrangement links TRBV4-3 to TRBJ2-3; D unclear. This sample comprised peripheral blood, obtained after recovery from COVID-19. The source is an adult who had recovered from COVID-19. CDR3 nucleotide sequence: TGCGCCAGCAGCCAAGAACTACCCAGCACAGATACGCAGTATTTT. Its protein product is CASSQELPSTDTQYF.